One T cell receptor (beta chain) is described in this entry. In its sample, this clone was seen once. It lacks a known antigen. It has no much larger one-base neighbor in the sample; base qualities were not kept. Preparation of the library involved the immunoSEQ multiplex PCR assay. For the multiplex PCR, a mixture combining 60 forward primers for TCR Vbeta segments and 13 reverse primers for TCR Jbeta segments was used. Amplification of the CDR3 region of rearranged TCR beta genes was performed with a multiplex PCR assay on genomic DNA. The amplified TCR beta libraries were sequenced on the Illumina HiSeq System as 87-base-pair reads. Concerning the study's data processing: In a later analysis, tens of millions of unique TCR beta chains were counted across the approximately 640 repertoires, and roughly 11 million of these chains were shared by at least two donors. To remove PCR and sequencing errors, raw reads were error-corrected and collapsed into unique sequences using a nearest-neighbor algorithm that merged closely related sequences. V, D and J gene segments were assigned by aligning CDR3 sequences to IMGT reference sequences. For a sequence to be retained, at least a six-nucleotide match to both a V gene segment and a J gene segment was required. Rearrangements were classified as productive when the CDR3 lacked stop codons and remained in frame with V and J, and all other rearrangements were classified as non-productive. Following IMGT convention, CDR3 was defined as the stretch from the second conserved V-encoded cysteine up to the conserved J-encoded phenylalanine. The earlier analysis of more than 450 of the donors excluded sequences that lacked an unambiguous match to a single V gene segment. In an earlier analysis of a few hundred of the donors, V segments were called functional above 56.7% productive rearrangements and were called segregating when the between-donor standard deviation exceeded 5%. A statistical classification framework was built to diagnose cytomegalovirus status from the catalog of TCR beta chain sequences. In a later analysis, V and J genes were assigned by comparing TCR nucleotide sequences against IMGT/GENE-DB human TR gene sequences. The TCRdist pipeline was used in a later analysis to assign CDR3 sequences and most-parsimonious VDJ recombination scenarios. In a later analysis, every TCR beta chain was defined by the combination of its CDR3 amino acid sequence and its V-gene family, and reads without a unique V-gene family were dropped. In a later analysis, nearly 600 highly shared, low-generation-probability nucleotide sequences were removed to address suspected cross-contamination and a sequencing artifact. For each public chain, a later analysis derived a clonal expansion index from normalized ranks of inferred template counts within each repertoire. In a later analysis, generation probabilities were computed using a VDJ recombination model fitted to out-of-frame rearrangements, and the results were checked against IGoR. In a later analysis, TCR-TCR, TCR-HLA and TCR-CMV co-occurrence was scored with hypergeometric tests, and a repertoire-size bias correction was applied to TCR pairs. To estimate false discovery rates, a later analysis permuted the HLA or CMV assignments 20 times. In a later analysis, co-occurring TCRs were grouped with DBSCAN, and TCRdist sequence similarity was added when clustering was performed within HLA-allele-positive subsets. Repertoires with fewer than 30,000 or more than 120,000 public chains, plus five repertoires with anomalous nucleotide sharing, were excluded from co-occurrence clustering. Drawn from immuneACCESS, this table holds only the in-frame rearrangements with V and J called that TCRdb kept. Clones are partly lost; checked studies trace under half to an unresolved V gene and leave the rest unexplained. V and J calls and clone size come straight from that table; D and trimming were deduced from the DNA. This sample is represented by 95,000 to 150,000 clones; roughly 80% of them were singletons. The top ten hold less than 3% of the sample.

This specimen comes from a study of cytomegalovirus exposure and HLA in healthy donors (dated by TCRdb to between 2016 and 2019). Regarding the complete study: An earlier analysis of roughly 630 of the donors reported about 250 Gb of sequence data and around 120 million unique TCR beta sequences from about 179 million T cells. About 300 gigabases of sequencing data and around 85 million unique TCR sequences made up an early release that covered 500 to 650 HLA-typed donors. In an earlier analysis of 587 of the donors, high-throughput TCR beta sequencing was used to judge whether each TCR beta V gene segment behaved as functional or pseudogenic. Class I and class II HLA loci were covered by the typing at four-digit resolution. Five DR-DQ haplotypes were treated as single units for association and clustering because of strong linkage in the cohort. In a later genetic analysis, genome-wide SNP genotypes for about three fifths of the 666 donors were used, and that subset was treated as a discovery cohort. Among the roughly 380 genotyped donors, about 85% belonged to the genetic ancestry cluster associated with self-reported Caucasian donors. Donor age, sex, ethnicity and CMV serostatus were compiled alongside the repertoire data. In the later analysis, no new phenotypic data were used to find candidate immune exposures; instead, reliance was placed on TCR beta sequences and their occurrence across donors. Besides the first cohort of approximately 670 subjects, a separate validation cohort made up of about 120 different subjects was used. Typing coverage differed by locus: A, B, C, DRB1 and DQB1 were typed in roughly 620-630 donors, DQA1 in around 500, DPA1 in 600 to 610, and DPB1 in 400 to 490. In a later analysis, previously published TCR beta repertoires from roughly 710 donors were re-analyzed and high-resolution HLA genotyping was added so that TCR occurrence patterns could be studied. The aim of the study was to test whether cataloging public T cell receptors could identify signatures of past pathogen exposure. The study profiled the T cell repertoires of hundreds of subjects by immunosequencing and related them to cytomegalovirus serostatus. The study combined high-throughput TCR immunosequencing, statistical association of individual TCRs with disease status, and machine learning to predict cytomegalovirus infection status. On average, about 240,000 unique TCR beta nucleotide sequences were sequenced per donor among a few hundred genotyped donors of the cohort, with 15% to 20% of those sequences being non-productive. Every discovery cohort repertoire had been produced on one sequencing platform.

Study-wide conclusions, independent of this receptor: At a false discovery rate of 0.05, a later analysis linked about 16,000 TCR beta sequences to specific HLA alleles. In a later analysis, HLA-associated TCR beta chains were found to be more clonally expanded and to have lower generation probabilities than equally common non-associated chains. V-gene and J-gene trimming of TCR beta chains was associated with a missense DCLRE1C variant in a later genetic analysis, and the association was replicated in an independent cohort. Because the 87-base-pair reads could not distinguish some IMGT-functional V segments, including TRBV6-2 and TRBV6-3, those segments were excluded. A group of highly shared sequence variants was considered likely to be a technical artifact of the sequencing pipeline. According to the authors, the approach could potentially be generalized to other disease states and immunological phenotypes. In this cohort, only TCR beta chains were sequenced, and detectable features were limited by the absence of alpha or paired-chain data. The only immune exposure information available for the cohort was CMV serostatus. A later analysis found that most CMV-associated TCR beta chains appeared HLA-restricted, with HLA associations seemingly driven largely by CMV exposure. Assigning TCR associations to individual alleles was difficult when HLA alleles, especially DR and DQ, strongly co-occurred. Linkage disequilibrium might explain the correlated functional status among segregating V segments, but an unknown experimental factor could not be ruled out. In a later analysis, the rate of TCR association differed among HLA loci, with DRB1 alleles having the most associated TCRs and HLA-C alleles having the fewest. A later analysis reported that several top co-occurrence clusters appeared linked to parvovirus B19, influenza, CMV and Epstein-Barr virus. Sequencing depth was assumed to be roughly uniform across donors in the presence/absence analyses, though that assumption may not hold. Over 15 rarely observed V segments, including chromosome 9 orphons, were excluded from the earlier analysis of about 610 of the donors because counts were too low. Most TCR sequences were observed very rarely across donors, whereas some public TCRs were present in many individuals. In the study, approximately 150 TCR beta chains were listed as associated with cytomegalovirus. In both the original and validation cohorts, the classifier was reported to diagnose cytomegalovirus status with high specificity and sensitivity. A further reported finding was that TCR beta sequences accurately predicted the HLA-A and HLA-B alleles for most subjects in the first cohort. Three of the identified cytomegalovirus-associated TCR beta chains were confirmed in vitro to be specific for cytomegalovirus antigens. Because some donors lacked HLA typing at each locus, the association tests relied only on the typed subset. Broadly in line with IMGT annotations, most TCR beta V segments showed up in productive rearrangements about 87% or about 30% of the time in an earlier analysis of 450 to 750 of the donors. A later genetic analysis reported fewer N-insertions in productive TCRs among donors in an Asian-associated ancestry cluster than the roughly 620-donor mean.

The cohort comprised 670 or so healthy bone marrow donors. All cohort members were sampled while nominally healthy, although unrecorded immune exposures were likely present. The donor tested CMV seropositive, placing the donor among the roughly 300 seropositive members of the cohort. Every donor gave a peripheral blood sample, and the peripheral blood mononuclear cells from that sample were used for TCR beta sequencing. The Qiagen DNeasy Blood Extraction Kit was used to extract genomic DNA from the blood cell samples. V has 4 bases trimmed and J has 8 bases trimmed; junction bases matching no gene number 15. The CDR3 measures 16 amino acids from cysteine to phenylalanine. Solely the CDR3 DNA is kept, with 48 bases framed from the first base. In the germline V gene (reference sequence), CDR1 corresponds to WNHNN and CDR2 to SYGVQD.

The sequenced sample was PBMCs. The chain uses TRBV10-1 and TRBJ1-2, and TRBD1 aligns with 8 junction nucleotides. This receptor was obtained from a woman aged 40-49 years in good health and CMV-seropositive. The CDR3 reads as follows: CASSASRTGPLGGYTF. In nucleotides, the sequence is TGCGCCAGCAGTGCCTCTAGGACAGGGCCCTTGGGCGGCTACACCTTC.